This T cell receptor beta chain derives from a study of blood T cell repertoires in COVID-19. Germline V gene sequence: CDR1 SGHTA, CDR2 FQGNSA. V lost 5 bases, J lost 5 bases, and 9 bases lay in between. The CDR3 has 13 residues. In the authors' workflow: The authors estimated nucleated cell counts from reference gene primer amplification. Method: immunoSEQ multiplex PCR; TCRdb's copy keeps in-frame clones and lacks some. That table gives V, J and clone size, and the DNA gave D and trimming. Seen here are over 45,000 clones, around nine tenths observed once, and the top ten hold 8.5%. The material sequenced was peripheral blood. This rearrangement joins TRBV7-2 to TRBJ2-2, with a weak D call TRBD2 (6 bases). The TCR originated in a man in his 60s with active COVID-19. Here the CDR3 reads CASSLGRTGELFF. CDR3 DNA sequence: TGTGCCAGCAGCCTCGGGAGAACCGGGGAGCTGTTTTTT.